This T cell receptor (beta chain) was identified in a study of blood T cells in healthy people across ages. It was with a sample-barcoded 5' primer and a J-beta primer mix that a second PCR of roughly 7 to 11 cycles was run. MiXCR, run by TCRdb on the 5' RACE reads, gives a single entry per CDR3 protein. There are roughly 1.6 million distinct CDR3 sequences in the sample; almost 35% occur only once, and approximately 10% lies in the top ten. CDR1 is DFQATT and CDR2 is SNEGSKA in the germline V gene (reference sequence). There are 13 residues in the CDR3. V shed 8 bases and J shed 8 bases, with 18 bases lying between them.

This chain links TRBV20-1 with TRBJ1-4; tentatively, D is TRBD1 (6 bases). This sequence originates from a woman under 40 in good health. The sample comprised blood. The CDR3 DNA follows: TGCAGTCCAAAACGAGGGGGTGAAGAAAAACTGTTTTTT. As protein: CSPKRGGEEKLFF.